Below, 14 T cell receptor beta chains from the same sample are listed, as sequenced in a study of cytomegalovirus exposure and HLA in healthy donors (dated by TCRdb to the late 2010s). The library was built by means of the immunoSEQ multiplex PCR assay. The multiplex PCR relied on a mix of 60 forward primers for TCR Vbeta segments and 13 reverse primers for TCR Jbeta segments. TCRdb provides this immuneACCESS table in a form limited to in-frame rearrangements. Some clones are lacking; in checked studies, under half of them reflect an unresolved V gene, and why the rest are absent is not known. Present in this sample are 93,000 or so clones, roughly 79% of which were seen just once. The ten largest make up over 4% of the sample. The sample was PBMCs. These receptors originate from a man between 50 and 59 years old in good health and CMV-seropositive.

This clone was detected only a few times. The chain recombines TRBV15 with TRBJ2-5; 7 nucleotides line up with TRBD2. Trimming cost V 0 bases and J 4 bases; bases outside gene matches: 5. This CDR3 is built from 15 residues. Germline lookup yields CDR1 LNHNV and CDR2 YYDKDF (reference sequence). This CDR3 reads CATSRDRTSTETQYF. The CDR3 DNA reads TGTGCCACCAGCAGAGATAGGACTAGTACAGAGACCCAGTACTTC.

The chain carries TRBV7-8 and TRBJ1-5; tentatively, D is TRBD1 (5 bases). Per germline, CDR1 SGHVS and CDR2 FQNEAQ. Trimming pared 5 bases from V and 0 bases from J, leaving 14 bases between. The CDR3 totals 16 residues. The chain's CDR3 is CASSRDSVYSNQPQHF. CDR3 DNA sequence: TGTGCCAGCAGCCGTGACAGCGTCTATAGCAATCAGCCCCAGCATTTT.

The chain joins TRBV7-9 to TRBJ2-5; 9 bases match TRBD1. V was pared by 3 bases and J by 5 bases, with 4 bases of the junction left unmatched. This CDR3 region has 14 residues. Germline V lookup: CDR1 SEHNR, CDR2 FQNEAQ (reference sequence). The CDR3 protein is CASSFFGQGETQYF. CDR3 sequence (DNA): TGTGCCAGCAGCTTCTTTGGACAGGGGGAGACCCAGTACTTC.

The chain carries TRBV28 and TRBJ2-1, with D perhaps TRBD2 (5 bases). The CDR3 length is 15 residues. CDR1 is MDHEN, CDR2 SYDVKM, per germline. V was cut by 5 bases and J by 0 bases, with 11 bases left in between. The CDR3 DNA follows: TGTGCCAGCAGTGAGGACTTATACTCCTACAATGAGCAGTTCTTC. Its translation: CASSEDLYSYNEQFF.

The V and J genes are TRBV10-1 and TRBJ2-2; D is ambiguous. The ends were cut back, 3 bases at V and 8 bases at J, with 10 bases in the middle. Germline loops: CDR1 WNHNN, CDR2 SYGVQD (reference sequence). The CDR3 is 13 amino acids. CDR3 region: CASSDPGPGELFF. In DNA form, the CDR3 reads TGCGCCAGCAGTGACCCAGGCCCGGGGGAGCTGTTTTTT.

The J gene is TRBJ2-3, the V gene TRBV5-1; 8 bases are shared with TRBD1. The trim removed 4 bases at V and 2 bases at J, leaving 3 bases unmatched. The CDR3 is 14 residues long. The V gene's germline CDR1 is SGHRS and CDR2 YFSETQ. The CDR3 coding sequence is TGCGCCAGCAGCCGGGACAGGTTCACAGATACGCAGTATTTT. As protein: CASSRDRFTDTQYF.

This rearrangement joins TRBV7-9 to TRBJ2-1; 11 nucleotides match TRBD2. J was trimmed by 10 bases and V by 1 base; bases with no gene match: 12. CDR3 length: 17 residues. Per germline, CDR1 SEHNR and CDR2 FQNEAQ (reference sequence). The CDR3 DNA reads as TGTGCCAGCAGCTTAGGTGGGGGGCTAGCGGGAGGTCGAGAGCAGTTCTTC. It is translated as CASSLGGGLAGGREQFF.

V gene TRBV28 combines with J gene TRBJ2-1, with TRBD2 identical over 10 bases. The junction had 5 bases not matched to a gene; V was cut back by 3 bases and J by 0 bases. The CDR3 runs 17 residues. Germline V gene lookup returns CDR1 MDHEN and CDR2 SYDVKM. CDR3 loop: CASSFFSSGSSYNEQFF. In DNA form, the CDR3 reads TGTGCCAGCAGTTTTTTTTCTAGCGGGAGCTCCTACAATGAGCAGTTCTTC.

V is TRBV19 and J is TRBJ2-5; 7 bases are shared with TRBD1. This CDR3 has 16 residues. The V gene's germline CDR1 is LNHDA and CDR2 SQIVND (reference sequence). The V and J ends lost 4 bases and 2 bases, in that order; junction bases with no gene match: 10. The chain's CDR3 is CASSNFGTAVQETQYF. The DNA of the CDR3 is TGTGCCAGTAGTAATTTCGGGACAGCTGTACAAGAGACCCAGTACTTC.

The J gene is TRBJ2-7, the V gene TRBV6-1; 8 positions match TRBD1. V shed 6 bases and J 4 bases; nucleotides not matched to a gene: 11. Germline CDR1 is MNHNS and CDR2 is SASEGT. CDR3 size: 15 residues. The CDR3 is CASRKGQGEGYEQYF. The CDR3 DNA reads TGTGCCAGCAGGAAAGGACAGGGCGAAGGGTACGAGCAGTACTTC.

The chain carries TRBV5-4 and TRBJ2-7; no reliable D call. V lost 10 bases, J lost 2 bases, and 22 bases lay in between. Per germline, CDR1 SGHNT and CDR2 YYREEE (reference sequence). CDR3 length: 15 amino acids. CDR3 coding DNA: TGTGCCTGGAGTAACTACGTCCTTAGTACCTACGAGCAGTACTTC. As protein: CAWSNYVLSTYEQYF.

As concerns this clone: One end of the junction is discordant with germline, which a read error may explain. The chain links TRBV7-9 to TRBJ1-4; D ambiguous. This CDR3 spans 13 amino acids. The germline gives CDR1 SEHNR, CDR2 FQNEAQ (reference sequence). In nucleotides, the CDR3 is TGTTCCAGCAGCGGAGGGCCGGACGAAAAACTGTTTTTT. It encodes CSSSGGPDEKLFF. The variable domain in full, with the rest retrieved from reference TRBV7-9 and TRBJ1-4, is DTGVSQNPRHKITKRGQNVTFRCDPISEHNRLYWYRQTLGQGPEFLTYFQNEAQLEKSRLLSDRFSAERPKGSFSTLEIQRTEQGDSAMYLCSSSGGPDEKLFFGSGTQLSVL.

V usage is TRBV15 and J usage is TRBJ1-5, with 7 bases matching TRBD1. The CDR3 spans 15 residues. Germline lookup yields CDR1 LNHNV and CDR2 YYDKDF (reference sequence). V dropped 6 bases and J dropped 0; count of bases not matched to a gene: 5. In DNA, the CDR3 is TGTGCCACCAGTCAGGGACAGTTTAGCAATCAGCCCCAGCATTTT. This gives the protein CATSQGQFSNQPQHF. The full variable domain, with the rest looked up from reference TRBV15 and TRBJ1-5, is DAMVIQNPRYQVTQFGKPVTLSCSQTLNHNVMYWYQQKSSQAPKLLFHYYDKDFNNEADTPDNFQSRRPNTSFCFLDIRSPGLGDTAMYLCATSQGQFSNQPQHFGDGTRLSIL.

The CDR3 nucleotides read TGTGCCAGCAGCTTAGCCACCTCGTGGTGGACTAGCGGGGGGGACAATGAGCAGTTCTTC. Translated: CASSLATSWWTSGGDNEQFF. V usage is TRBV7-2 and J usage is TRBJ2-1; the match to TRBD2 covers 15 bases. The germline CDR1 and CDR2 sequences are SGHTA and FQGNSA. With V trimmed by 0 bases and J by 5 bases, 11 bases remained unmatched. This CDR3 is built from 20 residues.